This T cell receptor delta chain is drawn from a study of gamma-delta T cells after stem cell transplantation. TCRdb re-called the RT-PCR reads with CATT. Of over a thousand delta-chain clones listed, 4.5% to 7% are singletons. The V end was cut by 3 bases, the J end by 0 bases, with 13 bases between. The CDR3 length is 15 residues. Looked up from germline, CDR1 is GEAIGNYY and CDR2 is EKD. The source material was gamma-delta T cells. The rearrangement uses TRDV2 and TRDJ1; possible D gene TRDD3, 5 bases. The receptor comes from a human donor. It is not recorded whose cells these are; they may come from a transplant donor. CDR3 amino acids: CACDLTGVYTDKLIF. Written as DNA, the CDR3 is TGTGCCTGTGACCTGACTGGCGTGTACACCGATAAACTCATCTTT.